One and the same sample provided the 14 T cell receptor beta chains below, sequenced in a study of T cell responses to AZD1222 COVID-19 vaccine. The repertoire was sequenced with immunoSEQ multiplex PCR; TCRdb's copy has only in-frame clones and lacks some. The profile shows about 100,000 clones, approximately 84% of them singletons. The material sequenced was peripheral blood, taken on day 0 of AZD1222 vaccination. The receptors originated from an adult in good health.

This clone was counted a few times. The genes are TRBV7-8 and TRBJ1-1, with D unclear. From germline, CDR1 is SGHVS and CDR2 FQNEAQ. The germline V and J ends were trimmed by 2 bases and 4 bases, with 8 bases remaining between them. The CDR3 consists of 13 residues. CDR3 residues: CASSLSEVTEAFF. CDR3 in DNA: TGTGCCAGCAGCTTATCGGAGGTCACTGAAGCTTTCTTT.

The chain uses TRBV29-1 and TRBJ2-7, with D possibly matching TRBD2 (6 bases). Germline-derived CDR1 and CDR2 are SQVTM and ANQGSEA. The CDR3 sequence is 14 residues long. The V and J ends lost 5 bases and 0 bases respectively, with 14 bases between them. The CDR3 here is CSVTGLRDSYEQYF. CDR3 bases: TGCAGCGTTACGGGACTCCGAGACTCCTACGAGCAGTACTTC.

This chain joins TRBV18 and TRBJ1-2; 7 bases are a match to TRBD1. The V segment lost 6 bases and the J segment 7 bases; nucleotides outside the gene matches: 11. The CDR3 has 14 residues. Germline V lookup: CDR1 KGHSH, CDR2 LQKENI. The CDR3 sequence is CASSRDRADIGYTF. The CDR3 nucleotides read TGTGCCAGCTCGCGTGACAGGGCAGATATTGGCTACACCTTC.

The rearrangement uses TRBV6-5 and TRBJ2-4; D is undetermined. This CDR3 contains 14 residues. With 6 bases removed from V and 2 bases from J, the gap between germline ends came to 11 bases. Germline values: CDR1 MNHEY, CDR2 SVGAGI. CDR3: CASRTGFTKNIQYF. In DNA, the CDR3 is TGTGCCAGCAGAACCGGTTTTACCAAAAACATTCAGTACTTC.

The rearrangement links TRBV5-1 to TRBJ2-2; D ambiguous. V shed 5 bases and J shed 5 bases, with 13 bases lying between them. Germline V lookup: CDR1 SGHRS, CDR2 YFSETQ. The CDR3 runs 14 residues. Here the CDR3 reads CASSRYSLTGELFF. The DNA of the CDR3 is TGCGCCAGCAGTCGGTACAGCTTGACCGGGGAGCTGTTTTTT. The full variable domain, its missing parts supplied by reference TRBV5-1 and TRBJ2-2, is KAGVTQTPRYLIKTRGQQVTLSCSPISGHRSVSWYQQTPGQGLQFLFEYFSETQRNKGNFPGRFSGRQFSNSRSEMNVSTLELGDSALYLCASSRYSLTGELFFGEGSRLTVL.

This chain uses TRBV2 with TRBJ2-2; D tentatively reads TRBD1 or TRBD2 (6 bases each). The CDR3 spans 15 residues. V dropped 4 bases and J dropped 2 bases, with 11 bases sitting between them. Germline V CDR1 and CDR2: SNHLY, FYNNEI. CDR3 sequence: CASSVEGVNTGELFF. CDR3 coding DNA: TGTGCCAGCAGTGTGGAGGGGGTTAACACCGGGGAGCTGTTTTTT.

V is TRBV28 and J is TRBJ2-7; weak D call: TRBD1 (5 bases). In germline, CDR1 is MDHEN, CDR2 SYDVKM. This CDR3 spans 14 amino acids. V gave up 6 bases and J gave up 3 bases, with 15 bases separating them. Written as DNA, the CDR3 is TGTGCCAGCAGGACGGCAGGGCTCTACTACGAGCAGTACTTC. Protein sequence: CASRTAGLYYEQYF.

The genes are TRBV28 and TRBJ2-1; no reliable D call. Trimming removed 6 bases from V and 7 bases from J, with 7 bases in between. The CDR3 is made up of 11 amino acids. Germline V CDR1 and CDR2: MDHEN, SYDVKM. DNA for the CDR3: TGTGCCAGCAGCCGAAATAATGAGCAGTTCTTC. Translating it yields CASSRNNEQFF.

The chain carries TRBV19 and TRBJ1-1, with TRBD1 identical over 8 bases. Looked up from germline, CDR1 is LNHDA and CDR2 is SQIVND (reference sequence). V was pared by 7 bases and J by 1 base, with 11 bases of the junction left unmatched. The CDR3 has 16 residues. The CDR3 region has the DNA TGTGCCAGTAAAATTCGCCCGGGACAGGCGAACACTGAAGCTTTCTTT. Amino acids: CASKIRPGQANTEAFF.

The chain joins TRBV7-3 to TRBJ1-1; possibly TRBD1 for D (6 bases). Between the trimmed V and J ends, which lost 5 bases and 1 base, there was a span of 8 bases. CDR3 length equals 13 residues. Germline V lookup: CDR1 SGHTA, CDR2 FQGTGA. CDR3 bases: TGTGCCAGCAGCGTACAGGGGAACACTGAAGCTTTCTTT. It codes for CASSVQGNTEAFF.

V usage is TRBV3-1 (or the pseudogene TRBV3-2) and J usage is TRBJ1-5, with no clear D. CDR1 and CDR2 from the germline V gene are LGHDT and YNNKEL (reference sequence). V gave up 1 base and J gave up 6 bases, with 10 bases separating them. This CDR3 is built from 14 residues. DNA for the CDR3: TGTGCCAGCAGCCAAGGGACCTCGGTTCAGCCCCAGCATTTT. It specifies CASSQGTSVQPQHF.

This rearrangement joins TRBV18 to TRBJ2-3; no definite D call. The CDR3 sequence is 13 residues long. The germline CDR1 and CDR2 sequences are KGHSH and LQKENI. The V and J ends lost 1 base and 2 bases respectively, with 4 bases between them. The CDR3 sequence: CASSPQTTDTQYF. CDR3 in DNA: TGTGCCAGCTCACCACAAACCACAGATACGCAGTATTTT.

The CDR3, as DNA: TGTGCCTGGACCCTAAGGGGGGAGGGGATCAATGAGCAGTTCTTC. It codes for CAWTLRGEGINEQFF. V and J are TRBV30 and TRBJ2-1; TRBD2 might be the D (7 bases). V lost 4 bases and J 6 bases, leaving 19 bases between the germline ends. This CDR3 has 15 amino acids. Per germline, CDR1 GTSNPN and CDR2 SVGIG (reference sequence).

The chain carries TRBV6-5 and TRBJ2-7, with 9 nucleotides matching TRBD1. This CDR3 contains 14 residues. Germline assignment: CDR1 MNHEY and CDR2 SVGAGI. V lost 8 bases and J lost 3; bases outside the gene matches: 8. This CDR3 is CASSNRQGVYEQYF. CDR3 coding DNA: TGTGCCAGCTCCAATCGACAGGGGGTCTACGAGCAGTACTTC.